Presented here are 16 T cell receptor beta chains from one specimen sequenced in a study of beta chain features in type 1 diabetes. The investigators reverse transcribed all of the isolated RNA, so they sequenced expressed TCRB transcripts. The repertoire was sequenced with immunoSEQ multiplex PCR; TCRdb's copy has only in-frame clones and lacks some. The data hold some 180,000 clones, with around an eighth observed a single time. Material: central memory CD4+ T cells from blood. The receptors derive from a woman between 18 and 29 years old in good health.

This clone was seen a few times. The identical CDR3 is also encoded by other nucleotide sequences in the sample. The chain is built from TRBV9 and TRBJ1-2; no definite D call. V lost 0 bases to trimming and J lost 3 bases, with 3 bases between them. In germline, CDR1 is SGDLS, CDR2 YYNGEE. This CDR3 contains 12 residues. CDR3 sequence (DNA): TGTGCCAGCAGCGTAGGAGACTATGGCTACACCTTC. Translating it yields CASSVGDYGYTF.

V usage is TRBV7-9 and J usage is TRBJ2-3; D is unclear. The CDR3 consists of 12 residues. Trimming stripped 8 bases from V and 6 bases from J, with 12 bases between. The V gene's germline CDR1 is SEHNR and CDR2 FQNEAQ (reference sequence). The CDR3: CASLPTQDTQYF. CDR3 nucleotide sequence: TGTGCCAGCTTACCCACACAGGATACGCAGTATTTT.

This sequence joins TRBV2 and TRBJ1-1; no reliable D call. The CDR3 sequence is 13 residues long. Germline V gives CDR1 SNHLY, CDR2 FYNNEI. The V end was cut by 6 bases, the J end by 3 bases, with 11 bases between. The CDR3 region has the DNA TGTGCCAGCAGCACAACAGCTGACACTGAAGCTTTCTTT. Translation: CASSTTADTEAFF.

Only a few counts were recorded for this clone. This rearrangement joins TRBV5-4 to TRBJ2-3; TRBD1 is a possible D gene (6 bases). The V gene lost 0 bases and the J gene lost 4 bases, with 6 bases spanning the gap. This CDR3 contains 13 residues. Germline values: CDR1 SGHNT, CDR2 YYREEE (reference sequence). CDR3 residues: CASSLDRADTQYF. The CDR3, as DNA: TGTGCCAGCAGCTTGGACAGGGCAGATACGCAGTATTTT.

The sample holds a few counts of this clone. The J gene is TRBJ2-5, the V gene TRBV28, with D perhaps matching TRBD1 (5 bases). The V gene lost 6 bases and the J gene lost 1 base, with 9 bases spanning the gap. Germline-derived CDR1 and CDR2 are MDHEN and SYDVKM. The CDR3 runs to 13 residues. In DNA form, the CDR3 reads TGTGCCAGCAGGAAGACAGTCCAAGAGACCCAGTACTTC. It specifies CASRKTVQETQYF.

V usage is TRBV6-1 and J usage is TRBJ1-2; no firm D call. Per the germline V gene, CDR1 is MNHNS and CDR2 is SASEGT. There are 15 residues in the CDR3. The ends were cut back, 0 bases at V and 2 bases at J, with 10 bases in the middle. The CDR3 DNA is TGTGCCAGCAGTGAAGCCCGAGGGAGAAACTATGGCTACACCTTC. This codes for CASSEARGRNYGYTF.

This clone was observed a handful of times. The chain is built from TRBV15 and TRBJ1-4; maybe TRBD1 (5 bases). Germline V gene lookup returns CDR1 LNHNV and CDR2 YYDKDF (reference sequence). V lost 0 bases and J 5 bases, leaving 13 bases between the germline ends. The CDR3 length is 16 residues. CDR3 bases: TGTGCCACCAGCAGAGATCCCTCGGGACTCAATGAAAAACTGTTTTTT. Protein: CATSRDPSGLNEKLFF.

V usage is TRBV30 and J usage is TRBJ1-1, with a possible D match to TRBD1 (6 bases). Germline V gene lookup returns CDR1 GTSNPN and CDR2 SVGIG (reference sequence). The CDR3 runs 11 residues. V dropped 5 bases and J dropped 5 bases, with 9 bases sitting between them. The CDR3 reads CAWYRGTEAFF. For the CDR3, the DNA is TGTGCCTGGTATAGGGGGACTGAAGCTTTCTTT. The entire variable domain, with the rest obtained from reference TRBV30 and TRBJ1-1, is as follows: SQTIHQWPATLVQPVGSPLSLECTVEGTSNPNLYWYRQAAGRGLQLLFYSVGIGQISSEVPQNLSASRPQDRQFILSSKKLLLSDSGFYLCAWYRGTEAFFGQGTRLTVV.

The V gene is TRBV4-3, the J gene TRBJ2-1, with TRBD2 matching over 15 bases. Trimming cost V 1 base and J 2 bases; bases outside gene matches: 9. Looked up from germline, CDR1 is LGHNA and CDR2 is YSLEER. The CDR3 is 20 residues long. As DNA, the CDR3 is TGCGCCAGCAGCCAAGGGAAACGGACTAGCGGGAGGGCCCCCTACAATGAGCAGTTCTTC. This gives the protein CASSQGKRTSGRAPYNEQFF.

J is TRBJ1-2 and V is TRBV25-1; 10 nucleotides match TRBD1. V shed 6 bases and J 6 bases; nucleotides not matched to a gene: 7. The CDR3 is made up of 14 amino acids. The germline V gene has CDR1 MGHDK and CDR2 SYGVNS. DNA for the CDR3: TGTGCCAGCAGAAAGACAGGGGGCTCAGATGGCTACACCTTC. Protein product: CASRKTGGSDGYTF.

This clone showed up just a few times. This chain links TRBV28 with TRBJ2-7; 7 bases line up with TRBD2. The germline CDR1 and CDR2 sequences are MDHEN and SYDVKM. The V and J ends lost 3 bases and 2 bases, in that order; junction bases with no gene match: 4. The CDR3 runs to 14 residues. CDR3 loop: CASSLAGVTYEQYF. The CDR3 nucleotides read TGTGCCAGCAGTTTGGCGGGAGTTACCTACGAGCAGTACTTC.

The sample holds a few counts of this clone. J is TRBJ1-2 and V is TRBV11-2; 8 nucleotides match TRBD1. Germline CDR1 reads SGHAT; CDR2 reads FQNNGV. The V segment lost 5 bases and the J segment 6 bases; nucleotides outside the gene matches: 8. There are 14 residues in the CDR3. The CDR3: CASSQGTGLDGYTF. The CDR3 coding sequence is TGTGCCAGCAGCCAGGGGACAGGACTGGATGGCTACACCTTC.

This clone showed up just a few times. The chain couples TRBV29-1 to TRBJ2-7; 9 bases are a match to TRBD2. Germline lookup yields CDR1 SQVTM and CDR2 ANQGSEA. After removal of 6 bases from V and 7 bases from J, the junction contained 13 bases not matched to a gene. The CDR3 runs to 14 residues. Here the CDR3 reads CSVPIAGEVGEQYF. The CDR3 nucleotides read TGCAGCGTCCCAATAGCGGGAGAGGTGGGGGAGCAGTACTTC.

This clone was counted only a few times. The chain combines TRBV28 with TRBJ2-5, with TRBD2 matching over 14 bases. This CDR3 has 18 residues. The germline V gene has CDR1 MDHEN and CDR2 SYDVKM. V lost 5 bases and J lost 5; bases outside the gene matches: 13. The CDR3 DNA follows: TGTGCCAGCAGTCCCTTCCCCGGGACTAGCGGGAGCCGGGAGACCCAGTACTTC. This codes for CASSPFPGTSGSRETQYF.

Only a few counts were recorded for this clone. The V gene is TRBV5-1, the J gene TRBJ1-4; the D gene is possibly TRBD1 (6 bases). The CDR3 runs to 15 residues. Germline V CDR1 and CDR2: SGHRS, YFSETQ. Between the trimmed V and J ends, which lost 3 bases and 0 bases, there was a span of 9 bases. The CDR3 is CASSSDSATNEKLFF. The DNA of the CDR3 is TGCGCCAGCAGCTCGGACAGCGCAACTAATGAAAAACTGTTTTTT.

Only a few counts were recorded for this clone. The chain couples TRBV25-1 to TRBJ1-4; TRBD1 matches at 11 bases. Germline V gene data show CDR1 as MGHDK and CDR2 as SYGVNS. The CDR3 has 13 amino acids. The trim removed 5 bases at V and 14 bases at J, leaving 7 bases unmatched. CDR3 loop: CASSSDRGLGLFF. For the CDR3, the DNA is TGTGCCAGCAGTTCGGACAGGGGGCTTGGGCTGTTTTTT.